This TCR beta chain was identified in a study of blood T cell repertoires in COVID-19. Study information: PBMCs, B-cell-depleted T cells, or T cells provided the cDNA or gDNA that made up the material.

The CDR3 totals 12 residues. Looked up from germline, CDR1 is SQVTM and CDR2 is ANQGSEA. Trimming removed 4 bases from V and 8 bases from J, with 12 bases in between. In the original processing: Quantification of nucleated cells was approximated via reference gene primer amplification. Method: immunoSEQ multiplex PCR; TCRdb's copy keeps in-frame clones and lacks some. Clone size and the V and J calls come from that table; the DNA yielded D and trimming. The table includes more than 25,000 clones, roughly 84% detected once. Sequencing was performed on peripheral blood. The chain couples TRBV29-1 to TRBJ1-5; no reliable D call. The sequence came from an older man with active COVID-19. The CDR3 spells CSVASGREPQHF. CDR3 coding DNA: TGCAGCGTTGCTTCCGGGAGGGAGCCCCAGCATTTT.